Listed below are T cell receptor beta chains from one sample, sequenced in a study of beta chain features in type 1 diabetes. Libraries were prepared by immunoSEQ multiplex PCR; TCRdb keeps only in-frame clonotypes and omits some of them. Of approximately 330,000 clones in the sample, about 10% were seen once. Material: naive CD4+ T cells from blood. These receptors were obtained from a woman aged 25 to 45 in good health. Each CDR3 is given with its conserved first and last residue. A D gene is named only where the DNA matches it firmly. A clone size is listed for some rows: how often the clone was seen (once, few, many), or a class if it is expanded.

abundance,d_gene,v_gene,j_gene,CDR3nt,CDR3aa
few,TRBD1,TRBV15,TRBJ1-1,TGTGCCACCAGCAGAGACCGGACAGGGGAAGCTTTCTTT,CATSRDRTGEAFF
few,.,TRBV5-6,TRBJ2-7,TGTGCCAGCAGATCGCAGGGTTCTTACGAGCAGTACTTC,CASRSQGSYEQYF
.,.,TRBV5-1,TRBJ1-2,TGCGCCAGCAGCCTAGGGACAAGAGTTAACTATGGCTACACCTTC,CASSLGTRVNYGYTF
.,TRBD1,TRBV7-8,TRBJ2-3,TGTGCCAGCAGCCCAGGCGGACAGGCCACAGATACGCAGTATTTT,CASSPGGQATDTQYF
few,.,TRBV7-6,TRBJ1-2,TGTGCCAGCAGCCCACCTGACAGCTATGGCTACACCTTC,CASSPPDSYGYTF
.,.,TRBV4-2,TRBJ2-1,TGTGCCAGCACCCAAGTGGGGGCCTATGAGCAGTTCTTC,CASTQVGAYEQFF
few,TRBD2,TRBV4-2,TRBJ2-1,TGTGCCAGCAGCCAAGAGACTAGCGGGAACTACAATGAGCAGTTCTTC,CASSQETSGNYNEQFF
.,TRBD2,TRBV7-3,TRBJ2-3,TGTGCCAGCAGCGCCCGGAGCGGGGCAGATACGCAGTATTTT,CASSARSGADTQYF
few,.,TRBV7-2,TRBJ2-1,TGTGCCAGCAGCTTAGGGGCAGGTAGGCAGTTCTTC,CASSLGAGRQFF
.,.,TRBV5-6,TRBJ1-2,TGTGCCAGCAGCTTGTTCAGGGATGGCTACACCTTC,CASSLFRDGYTF
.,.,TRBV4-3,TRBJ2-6,TGCGCCAGCAGCCCCCACGACCGGGGGAGAGGGGACTCTGGGGCCAACGTCCTGACTTTC,CASSPHDRGRGDSGANVLTF
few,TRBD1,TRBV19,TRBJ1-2,TGTGCCAGTAGTATGATCGGGACAGGGAATGGCTACACCTTC,CASSMIGTGNGYTF
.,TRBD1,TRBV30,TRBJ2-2,TGTGCCTGGATGGGGACAGGGTTTTCCGGGGAGCTGTTTTTT,CAWMGTGFSGELFF
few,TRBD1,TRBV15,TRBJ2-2,TGTGCCACCAGCAGAGCAATGGACAGGGCGAACACCGGGGAGCTGTTTTTT,CATSRAMDRANTGELFF
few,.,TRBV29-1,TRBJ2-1,TGCAGCGCCATAGCGAGGAGCTCCTACAATGAGCAGTTCTTC,CSAIARSSYNEQFF
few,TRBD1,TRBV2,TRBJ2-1,TGTGCCAGCAGTATACAGGGGTACAATGAGCAGTTCTTC,CASSIQGYNEQFF
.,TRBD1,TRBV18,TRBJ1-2,TGTGCCAGCTCACCGGGACAGGGGGCGTCTAACTATGGCTACACCTTC,CASSPGQGASNYGYTF
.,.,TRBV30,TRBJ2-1,TGTGCCTGGGTGCAGGGGATAAATGAGCAGTTCTTC,CAWVQGINEQFF
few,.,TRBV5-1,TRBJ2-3,TGCGCCAGCAGCCCGGGACTTCGGTCAGATACGCAGTATTTT,CASSPGLRSDTQYF
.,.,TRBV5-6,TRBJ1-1,TGTGCCAGCAGCTTGGCCACAGGTGAAGCTTTCTTT,CASSLATGEAFF
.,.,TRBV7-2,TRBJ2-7,TGTGCCAGCAGCTCCCTGACAGGCAGCTCCTACGAGCAGTACTTC,CASSSLTGSSYEQYF
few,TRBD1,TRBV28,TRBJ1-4,TGTGCCAGCAGTTCTCAGGGGGGCGGTGAAAAACTGTTTTTT,CASSSQGGGEKLFF
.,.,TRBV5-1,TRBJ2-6,TGCGCCAGCAGCTTGGCCGAACACTCTGGGGCCAACGTCCTGACTTTC,CASSLAEHSGANVLTF
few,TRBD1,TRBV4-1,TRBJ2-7,TGCGCCAGCAGCCGCCGGGACAGAGACTACGAGCAGTACTTC,CASSRRDRDYEQYF
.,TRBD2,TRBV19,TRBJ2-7,TGTGCCAGTAGTTTTAGCGGGGCCCTCGCCGAGCAGTACTTC,CASSFSGALAEQYF
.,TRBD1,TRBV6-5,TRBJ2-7,TGTGCCACAGGGGGACAGGGGTACCCCTACGAGCAGTACTTC,CATGGQGYPYEQYF
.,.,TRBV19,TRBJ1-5,TGTGCCAGTAGCGGCAGGGATGGTATTGGCAATCAGCCCCAGCATTTT,CASSGRDGIGNQPQHF
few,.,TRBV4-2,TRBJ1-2,TGTGCCAGCAGCCTAACCGGGACTGCTTATGGCTACACCTTC,CASSLTGTAYGYTF
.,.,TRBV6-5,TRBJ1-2,TGTGCCAGCAGTTTCTCCTTAAACTATGGCTACACCTTC,CASSFSLNYGYTF
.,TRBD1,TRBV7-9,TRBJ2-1,TGTGCCAGCAGCTCGATCAGGGGGCCGGGTGAGCAGTTCTTC,CASSSIRGPGEQFF
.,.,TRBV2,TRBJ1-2,TGTGCCAGCAGTGAACAGGTTGCTAACTATGGCTACACCTTC,CASSEQVANYGYTF
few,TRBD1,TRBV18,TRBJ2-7,TGTGCCAGCTCACGTGGGACAGGGGGCTTCATCTCCTACGAGCAGTACTTC,CASSRGTGGFISYEQYF
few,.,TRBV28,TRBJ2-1,TGTGCCAGCAGTTCCCCGACTAGAACAGCCAACGATGAGCAGTTCTTC,CASSSPTRTANDEQFF
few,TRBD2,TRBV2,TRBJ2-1,TGTGCCAGTCTAGCGGGACTCTACAATGAGCAGTTCTTC,CASLAGLYNEQFF
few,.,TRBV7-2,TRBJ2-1,TGTGCCAGCAGCCAGAGACTAGTCTCCAATGAGCAGTTCTTC,CASSQRLVSNEQFF
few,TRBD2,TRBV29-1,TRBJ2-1,TGCAGCGTCGGCGGGGTAGCGGGTTCGAATGAGCAGTTCTTC,CSVGGVAGSNEQFF
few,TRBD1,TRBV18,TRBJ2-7,TGTGCCAGCTCACCCAGTGGACAGGGGGCTGCCTACGAGCAGTACTTC,CASSPSGQGAAYEQYF
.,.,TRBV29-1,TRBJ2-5,TGCAGCGTTGAAATGAGCCAAGAGACCCAGTACTTC,CSVEMSQETQYF
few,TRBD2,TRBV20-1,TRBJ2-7,TGCAGTGGGGGGGGTTCCTACGAGCAGTACTTC,CSGGGSYEQYF
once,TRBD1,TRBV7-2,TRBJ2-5,TGTGCCAGCAGCCCCGACAGGGTGGAGACCCAGTACTTC,CASSPDRVETQYF
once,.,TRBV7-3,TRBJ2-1,TGTGCCAGCAGCTTGTTCATCACACCGACCTACAATGAGCAGTTCTTC,CASSLFITPTYNEQFF
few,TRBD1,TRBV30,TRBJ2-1,TGTGCCTGGAAGATCCGGGACAGGGCACACAATGAGCAGTTCTTC,CAWKIRDRAHNEQFF
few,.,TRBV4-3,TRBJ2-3,TGCGCCAGCAGCCAAGAGAACGGGGGTACAGATACGCAGTATTTT,CASSQENGGTDTQYF
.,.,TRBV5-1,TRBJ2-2,TGCGCCAGCAGCTTGGCCGGGCAGGGGAACACCGGGGAGCTGTTTTTT,CASSLAGQGNTGELFF
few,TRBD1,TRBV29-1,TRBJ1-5,TGCAGCGTTGAATCTGGACAGGGAGGTCAGCCCCAGCATTTT,CSVESGQGGQPQHF
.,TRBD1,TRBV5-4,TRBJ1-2,TGTGCCAGCAGCTTGGAGGACAGGGCGGATGGCTACACCTTC,CASSLEDRADGYTF
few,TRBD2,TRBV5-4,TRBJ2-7,TGTGCCAGCAGCTTGGGACTAGCGGGAGTGAACGAGCAGTACTTC,CASSLGLAGVNEQYF
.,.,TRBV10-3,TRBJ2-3,TGTGCCATCAGACGATTGGGGGCGAGAGATACGCAGTATTTT,CAIRRLGARDTQYF
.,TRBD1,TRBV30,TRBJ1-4,TGTGCCTGGAGGGAGACAGGGGGAAGTGAAAAACTGTTTTTT,CAWRETGGSEKLFF
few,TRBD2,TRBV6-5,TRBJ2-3,TGTGCCAGCGGAGGGGACTACTCGAGGTATTTT,CASGGDYSRYF
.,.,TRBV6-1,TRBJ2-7,TGTGCCAGCAGTGAAGCCCTACAGGGACCCTACGAGCAGTACTTC,CASSEALQGPYEQYF
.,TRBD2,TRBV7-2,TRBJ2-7,TGTGCCAGCAGAGGGACTAGTCTTCGCGAGCAGTACTTC,CASRGTSLREQYF
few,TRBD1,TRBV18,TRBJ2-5,TGTGCCAGCTCACGGGACAGGGGGCAAGAGACCCAGTACTTC,CASSRDRGQETQYF
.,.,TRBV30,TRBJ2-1,TGTGCCTGGAGTGTATGGGCTAACAATGAGCAGTTCTTC,CAWSVWANNEQFF
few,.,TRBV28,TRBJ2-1,TGTGCCAGCAGGGACTCCACTGTCAATGAGCAGTTCTTC,CASRDSTVNEQFF
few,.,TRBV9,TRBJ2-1,TGTGCCAGCAGCACCCGAGGTAGTGTGGGTGAGCAGTTCTTC,CASSTRGSVGEQFF
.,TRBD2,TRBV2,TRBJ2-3,TGTGCCAGCAGTAGCAGACTAGCGGGCACAGATACGCAGTATTTT,CASSSRLAGTDTQYF